Shown below are 21 T cell receptor beta chains from a single sample sequenced in a study of blood T cell repertoires in COVID-19 (dated by TCRdb to 2018 to 2020). The library came from the immunoSEQ multiplex PCR assay. TCRdb obtained this table from immuneACCESS and retained in-frame rearrangements with V and J assigned. These tables miss some clones; where compared with another copy, unresolved V genes account for less than half of the shortfall, and the remainder is unexplained. This sample has 140,000 to 150,000 clones in its table, and about 90% of those were observed once. The ten largest make up 1.7% of the sample. Sequenced sample: peripheral blood. The receptors derive from a woman aged 50 to 60 with acute or convalescent COVID-19.

V is TRBV5-6 and J is TRBJ2-7; 7 positions agree with TRBD1. J gave up 0 bases and V 3 bases, and 3 bases lay outside the gene matches. This CDR3 has 14 amino acids. CDR1 and CDR2 from the germline V gene are SGHDT and YYEEEE. CDR3 sequence: CASSSGTDSYEQYF. The DNA of the CDR3 is TGTGCCAGCAGCTCGGGGACAGACTCCTACGAGCAGTACTTC.

This clone appeared a few times. V and J are TRBV7-9 and TRBJ1-6; 8 bases are shared with TRBD1. Germline V gene data show CDR1 as SEHNR and CDR2 as FQNEAQ (reference sequence). This CDR3 comprises 15 residues. Losses at the gene ends were 5 bases for V and 7 bases for J; bases not matched to a gene: 7. The DNA for the CDR3 is TGTGCCAGCAGCCGCGGACAGGGTGCAAATTCACCCCTCCACTTT. Its translation: CASSRGQGANSPLHF.

The chain links TRBV5-1 to TRBJ2-3; 13 nucleotides agree with TRBD2. CDR3 length equals 16 residues. Germline assignment: CDR1 SGHRS and CDR2 YFSETQ. V lost 4 bases, J lost 0 bases, and 2 bases stayed unmatched. The chain's CDR3 is CASSVGLAGSTDTQYF. CDR3 DNA sequence: TGCGCCAGCAGCGTGGGACTAGCGGGAAGCACAGATACGCAGTATTTT. Together with reference TRBV5-1 and TRBJ2-3, the CDR3 gives the full variable domain: KAGVTQTPRYLIKTRGQQVTLSCSPISGHRSVSWYQQTPGQGLQFLFEYFSETQRNKGNFPGRFSGRQFSNSRSEMNVSTLELGDSALYLCASSVGLAGSTDTQYFGPGTRLTVL.

The V gene is TRBV5-1, the J gene TRBJ1-4; TRBD1 matches at 8 bases. The germline V gene has CDR1 SGHRS and CDR2 YFSETQ. This CDR3 is 17 amino acids long. V lost 4 bases and J lost 0; bases outside the gene matches: 8. Written as DNA, the CDR3 is TGCGCCAGCAGCCCGGGGACAGGCTCTGCAACTAATGAAAAACTGTTTTTT. Translated, it gives CASSPGTGSATNEKLFF.

The J gene is TRBJ2-7, the V gene TRBV7-8, with D possibly being TRBD1 (8 bases). V dropped 4 bases and J dropped 4 bases, with 26 bases sitting between them. This CDR3 has 18 amino acids. The germline CDR1 and CDR2 sequences are SGHVS and FQNEAQ. As DNA, the CDR3 is TGTGCCAGCAGCTCCAGGGGGCCCCGGACTAGTGGGAGGTACGAGCAGTACTTC. Encoded protein: CASSSRGPRTSGRYEQYF.

This chain connects TRBV14 to TRBJ1-2; D is ambiguous. Deletions cut 0 bases from V and 8 bases from J, with 16 bases between. This CDR3 is 15 amino acids long. CDR1 and CDR2 from the germline V gene are SGHDN and FVKESK. In DNA form, the CDR3 reads TGTGCCAGCAGCCAAGATAGTCAGGTTCCGGTGGGCTACACCTTC. Encoded protein: CASSQDSQVPVGYTF.

This rearrangement joins TRBV19 to TRBJ1-5, with a weak D call TRBD1 (5 bases). From germline, CDR1 is LNHDA and CDR2 SQIVND (reference sequence). The CDR3 is made up of 18 amino acids. The germline V and J ends were trimmed by 4 bases and 0 bases, with 19 bases remaining between them. Here the CDR3 DNA reads TGTGCCAGTAGTACTCCCTGGGGAGGGACCTATAGCAATCAGCCCCAGCATTTT. Translating it yields CASSTPWGGTYSNQPQHF.

The V gene is TRBV7-3, the J gene TRBJ1-1; TRBD1 agrees at 7 bases. Germline V CDR1 and CDR2: SGHTA, FQGTGA. The CDR3 extends over 15 amino acids. The V gene end was trimmed by 4 bases and the J gene end by 1 base; junction bases not matched to a gene: 6. The CDR3 is CASSSTGQPNTEAFF. DNA of the CDR3: TGTGCCAGCAGCTCCACGGGACAGCCGAACACTGAAGCTTTCTTT.

The table lists this clone with a few counts. This chain links TRBV10-2 with TRBJ2-2; tentative D call: TRBD2 (6 bases). Germline values: CDR1 WSHSY, CDR2 SAAADI. Trimming took off 3 bases at V and 6 bases at J, with 11 bases between the two ends. CDR3 length: 14 residues. This chain's CDR3 is CASSDWLAPGELFF. CDR3 DNA: TGCGCCAGCAGTGATTGGCTAGCGCCCGGGGAGCTGTTTTTT.

The CDR3 protein is CASSYSQGEGGRKYF. The CDR3 bases are TGTGCCAGCAGTTACTCCCAGGGTGAGGGGGGGCGCAAGTACTTC. This sequence joins TRBV6-5 and TRBJ2-7; TRBD2 is a possible D gene (7 bases). V gave up 0 bases and J gave up 11 bases, with 20 bases separating them. The germline V gene encodes CDR1 MNHEY and CDR2 SVGAGI. This CDR3 is 15 amino acids long.

The chain uses TRBV10-3 and TRBJ1-6; the D is unclear. CDR3 length: 16 residues. Germline V lookup: CDR1 ENHRY, CDR2 SYGVKD. Trimming stripped 0 bases from V and 7 bases from J, with 13 bases between. The CDR3, as DNA: TGTGCCATCAGTGAGTCGACGGAGGACGAAAATTCACCCCTCCACTTT. Translated: CAISESTEDENSPLHF.

The rearrangement joins TRBV7-9 to TRBJ2-7, with 10 nucleotides matching TRBD1. This CDR3 has 16 amino acids. V lost 5 bases, J lost 5 bases, and 12 bases stayed unmatched. Germline CDR1 and CDR2: SEHNR and FQNEAQ (reference sequence). The CDR3 protein is CASSPVHGTGVHEQYF. The CDR3 DNA sequence: TGTGCCAGCAGCCCCGTTCATGGGACAGGGGTCCACGAGCAGTACTTC. Full variable domain (remainder filled in from reference TRBV7-9 and TRBJ2-7): DTGVSQNPRHKITKRGQNVTFRCDPISEHNRLYWYRQTLGQGPEFLTYFQNEAQLEKSRLLSDRFSAERPKGSFSTLEIQRTEQGDSAMYLCASSPVHGTGVHEQYFGPGTRLTVT.

The chain carries TRBV23-1 and TRBJ1-4; 8 nucleotides match TRBD1. TRBV23-1 is sorted into the ORF group, with uncertain function. The CDR3 contains 15 residues. V gave up 11 bases and J gave up 0 bases; unmatched junction bases: 8. The CDR3 here is CAGRQGSATNEKLFF. CDR3 in DNA: TGCGCCGGACGACAGGGGTCTGCAACTAATGAAAAACTGTTTTTT.

This clone was observed a single time. This chain links TRBV7-2 with TRBJ1-1, with 12 bases lining up with TRBD1. Germline V CDR1 and CDR2: SGHTA, FQGNSA. V trimming: 5 bases; J trimming: 8 bases; junction bases outside the gene matches: 15. The CDR3 loop spans 17 amino acids. CDR3 DNA sequence: TGTGCCAGCAGCCCGACCACGGGACAGGGGGCTTCCCGCGAAGCTTTCTTT. Translated: CASSPTTGQGASREAFF.

V is TRBV25-1 and J is TRBJ1-5, with 10 bases aligning to TRBD1. Germline V CDR1 and CDR2: MGHDK, SYGVNS. Trimming at V came to 6 bases and at J to 7 bases, leaving 12 bases not matched to a gene. This CDR3 contains 16 residues. The CDR3 sequence is CASRRDRGAGWQPQHF. The CDR3 bases are TGTGCCAGCAGGAGGGACAGGGGCGCCGGATGGCAGCCCCAGCATTTT.

This chain connects TRBV6-5 to TRBJ2-7, with 7 nucleotides matching TRBD2. V trimming: 6 bases; J trimming: 0 bases; junction bases outside the gene matches: 8. The CDR3 totals 15 residues. Germline V gene data show CDR1 as MNHEY and CDR2 as SVGAGI. CDR3 coding DNA: TGTGCCAGCAGACAATCCGGGACTACCTCCTACGAGCAGTACTTC. As protein: CASRQSGTTSYEQYF.

The genes are TRBV6-5 and TRBJ1-1; no clear D gene. The CDR3 consists of 13 residues. V dropped 11 bases and J dropped 1 base, with 14 bases sitting between them. Germline V gives CDR1 MNHEY, CDR2 SVGAGI. The DNA for the CDR3 is TGTGCCGGCCGCCTTGAATGGAACACTGAAGCTTTCTTT. It codes for CAGRLEWNTEAFF.

This chain connects TRBV28 to TRBJ1-2; tentative D call: TRBD1 (6 bases). The V end was cut by 6 bases, the J end by 8 bases, with 19 bases between. CDR3 length: 14 amino acids. From germline, CDR1 is MDHEN and CDR2 SYDVKM. The CDR3 region has the DNA TGTGCCAGCAGACAAACAGGGATCCCTGACGGCTACACCTTC. It yields the protein CASRQTGIPDGYTF.

The chain joins TRBV11-2 to TRBJ1-6; possible D gene TRBD1, 6 bases. Germline V lookup: CDR1 SGHAT, CDR2 FQNNGV. This CDR3 region has 13 residues. V lost 6 bases and J 8 bases, leaving 11 bases between the germline ends. CDR3 amino acids: CASRSGVDSPLHF. The CDR3 DNA follows: TGTGCCAGCAGATCAGGGGTTGATTCACCCCTCCACTTT.

The chain employs TRBV2 and TRBJ1-1; D is ambiguous. The CDR3 is made up of 12 amino acids. V lost 8 bases and J 0 bases, leaving 7 bases between the germline ends. The V gene's germline CDR1 is SNHLY and CDR2 FYNNEI. CDR3 nucleotides: TGTGCCAGCGATGAGGTGAACACTGAAGCTTTCTTT. Translation: CASDEVNTEAFF.

The chain recombines TRBV9 with TRBJ2-1; 7 bases agree with TRBD1. From germline, CDR1 is SGDLS and CDR2 YYNGEE. The CDR3 runs to 15 residues. Trimming removed 3 bases from V and 4 bases from J; junction bases left unmatched: 7. The CDR3 DNA follows: TGTGCCAGCAGCGCAGGACAGGCCTCGTACAATGAGCAGTTCTTC. As protein: CASSAGQASYNEQFF. The full variable domain, rest sourced from reference TRBV9 and TRBJ2-1, is DSGVTQTPKHLITATGQRVTLRCSPRSGDLSVYWYQQSLDQGLQFLIQYYNGEERAKGNILERFSAQQFPDLHSELNLSSLELGDSALYFCASSAGQASYNEQFFGPGTRLTVL.